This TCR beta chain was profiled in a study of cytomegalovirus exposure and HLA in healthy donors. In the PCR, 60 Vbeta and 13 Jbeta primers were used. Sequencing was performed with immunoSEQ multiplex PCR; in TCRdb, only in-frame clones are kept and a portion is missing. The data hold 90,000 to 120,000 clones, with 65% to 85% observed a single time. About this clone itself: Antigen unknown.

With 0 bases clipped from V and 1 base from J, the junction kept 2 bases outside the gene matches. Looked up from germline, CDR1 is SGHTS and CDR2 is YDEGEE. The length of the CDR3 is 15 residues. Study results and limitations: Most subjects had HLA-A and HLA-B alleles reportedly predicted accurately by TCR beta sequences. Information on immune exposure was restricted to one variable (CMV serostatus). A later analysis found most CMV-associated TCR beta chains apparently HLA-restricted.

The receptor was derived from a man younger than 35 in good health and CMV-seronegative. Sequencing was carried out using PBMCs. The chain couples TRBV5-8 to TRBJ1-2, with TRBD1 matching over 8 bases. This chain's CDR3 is CASSLADRGNYGYTF. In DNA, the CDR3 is TGTGCCAGCAGCTTGGCCGACAGGGGTAACTATGGCTACACCTTC.